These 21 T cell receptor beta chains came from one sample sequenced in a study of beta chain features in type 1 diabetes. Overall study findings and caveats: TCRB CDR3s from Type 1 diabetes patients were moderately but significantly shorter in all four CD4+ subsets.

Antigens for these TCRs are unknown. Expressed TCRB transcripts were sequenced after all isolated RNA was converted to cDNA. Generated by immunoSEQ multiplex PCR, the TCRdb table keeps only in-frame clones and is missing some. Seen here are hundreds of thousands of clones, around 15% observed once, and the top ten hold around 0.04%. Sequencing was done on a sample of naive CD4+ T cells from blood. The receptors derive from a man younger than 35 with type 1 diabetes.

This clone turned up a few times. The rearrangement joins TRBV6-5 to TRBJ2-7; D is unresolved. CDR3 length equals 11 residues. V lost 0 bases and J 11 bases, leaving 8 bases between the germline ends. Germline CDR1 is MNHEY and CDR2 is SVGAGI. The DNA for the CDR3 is TGTGCCAGCAGTTACTCGGAGTCCGAGTACTTC. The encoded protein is CASSYSESEYF.

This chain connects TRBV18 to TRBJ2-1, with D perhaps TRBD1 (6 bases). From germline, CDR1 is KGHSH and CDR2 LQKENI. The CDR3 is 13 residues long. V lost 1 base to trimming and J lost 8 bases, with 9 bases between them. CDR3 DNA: TGTGCCAGCTCACCACGGGACATAGATGAGCAGTTCTTC. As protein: CASSPRDIDEQFF.

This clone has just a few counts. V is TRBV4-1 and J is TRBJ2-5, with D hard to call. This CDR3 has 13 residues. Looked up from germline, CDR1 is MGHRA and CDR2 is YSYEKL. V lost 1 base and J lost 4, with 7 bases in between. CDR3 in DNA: TGCGCCAGCAGCCAAGTGCAGCTAGAGACCCAGTACTTC. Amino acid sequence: CASSQVQLETQYF.

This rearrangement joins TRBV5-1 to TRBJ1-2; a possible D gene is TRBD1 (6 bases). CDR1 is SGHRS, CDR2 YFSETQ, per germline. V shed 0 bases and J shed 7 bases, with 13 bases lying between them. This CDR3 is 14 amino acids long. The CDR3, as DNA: TGCGCCAGCAGCTTGGTACAGGGAGAGGGTGGCTACACCTTC. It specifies CASSLVQGEGGYTF.

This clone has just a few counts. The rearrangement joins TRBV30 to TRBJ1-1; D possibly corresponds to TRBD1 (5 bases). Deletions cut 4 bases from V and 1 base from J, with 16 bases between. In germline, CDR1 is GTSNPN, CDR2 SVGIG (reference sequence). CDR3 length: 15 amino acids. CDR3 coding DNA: TGTGCCTGGACCCCCAGGGAAGGTTGGAACACTGAAGCTTTCTTT. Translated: CAWTPREGWNTEAFF.

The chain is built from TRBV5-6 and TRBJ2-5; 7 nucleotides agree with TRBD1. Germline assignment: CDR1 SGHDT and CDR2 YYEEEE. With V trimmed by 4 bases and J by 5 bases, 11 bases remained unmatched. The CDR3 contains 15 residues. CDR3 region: CASSPRGQAGETQYF. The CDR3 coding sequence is TGTGCCAGCAGCCCTAGGGGGCAGGCCGGGGAGACCCAGTACTTC.

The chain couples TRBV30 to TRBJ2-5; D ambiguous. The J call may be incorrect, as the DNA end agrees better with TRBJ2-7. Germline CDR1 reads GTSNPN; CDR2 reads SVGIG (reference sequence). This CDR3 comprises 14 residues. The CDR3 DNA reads TGTGCCTGGAGTGTACCCCACCGGTCCTACGAGCAGTACTTC. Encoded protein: CAWSVPHRSYEQYF.

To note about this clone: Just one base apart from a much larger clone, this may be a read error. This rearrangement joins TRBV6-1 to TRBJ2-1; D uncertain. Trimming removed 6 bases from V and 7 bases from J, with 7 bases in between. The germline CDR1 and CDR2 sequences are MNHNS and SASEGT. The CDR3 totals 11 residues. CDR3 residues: CASSFYNEQFF. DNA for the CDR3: TGTGCCAGCAGCTTCTATAATGAGCAGTTCTTC.

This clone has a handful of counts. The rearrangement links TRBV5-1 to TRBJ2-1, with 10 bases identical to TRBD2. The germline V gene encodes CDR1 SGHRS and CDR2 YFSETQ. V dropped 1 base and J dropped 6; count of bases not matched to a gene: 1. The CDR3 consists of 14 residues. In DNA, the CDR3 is TGCGCCAGCAGCTTGACTAGCGGGATCAATGAGCAGTTCTTC. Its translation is CASSLTSGINEQFF.

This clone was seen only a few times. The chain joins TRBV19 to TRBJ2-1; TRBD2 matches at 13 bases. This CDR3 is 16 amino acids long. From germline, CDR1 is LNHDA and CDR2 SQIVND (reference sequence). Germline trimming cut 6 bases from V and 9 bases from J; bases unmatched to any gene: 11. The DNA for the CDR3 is TGTGCCAGTAGATCCGAAGGACTAGCGGGAGCATCTGAGCAGTTCTTC. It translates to CASRSEGLAGASEQFF.

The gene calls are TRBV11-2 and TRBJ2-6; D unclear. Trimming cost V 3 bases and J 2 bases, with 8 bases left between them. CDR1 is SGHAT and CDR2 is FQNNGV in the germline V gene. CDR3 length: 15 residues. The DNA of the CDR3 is TGTGCCAGCAGCTTGGGAACAGCTGGGGCCAACGTCCTGACTTTC. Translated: CASSLGTAGANVLTF.

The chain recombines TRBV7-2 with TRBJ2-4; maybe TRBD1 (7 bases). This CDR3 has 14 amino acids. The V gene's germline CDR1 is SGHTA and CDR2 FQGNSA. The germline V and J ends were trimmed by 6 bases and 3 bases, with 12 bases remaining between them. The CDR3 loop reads CASSPQGGKNIQYF. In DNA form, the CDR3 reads TGTGCCAGCAGTCCGCAGGGGGGCAAAAACATTCAGTACTTC.

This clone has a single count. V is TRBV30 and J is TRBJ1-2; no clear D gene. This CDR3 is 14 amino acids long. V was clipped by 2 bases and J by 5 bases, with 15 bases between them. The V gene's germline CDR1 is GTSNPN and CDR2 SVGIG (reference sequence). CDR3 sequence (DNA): TGTGCCTGGAGTCCGGGCTCCGCCCGTTATGGCTACACCTTC. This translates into CAWSPGSARYGYTF.

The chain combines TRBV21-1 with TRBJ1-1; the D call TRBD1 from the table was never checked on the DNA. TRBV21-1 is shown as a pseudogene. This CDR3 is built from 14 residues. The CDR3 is CASSKFTFNTEAFF. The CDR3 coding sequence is TGTGCCAGCAGCAAATTTACATTTAACACTGAAGCTTTCTTT.

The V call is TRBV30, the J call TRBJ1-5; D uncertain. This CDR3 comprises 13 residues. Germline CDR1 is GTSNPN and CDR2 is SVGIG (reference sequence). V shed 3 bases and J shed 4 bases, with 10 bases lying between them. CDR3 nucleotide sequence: TGTGCCTGGAGCCTGACGCAAAATCAGCCCCAGCATTTT. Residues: CAWSLTQNQPQHF. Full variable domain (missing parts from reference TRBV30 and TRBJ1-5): SQTIHQWPATLVQPVGSPLSLECTVEGTSNPNLYWYRQAAGRGLQLLFYSVGIGQISSEVPQNLSASRPQDRQFILSSKKLLLSDSGFYLCAWSLTQNQPQHFGDGTRLSIL.

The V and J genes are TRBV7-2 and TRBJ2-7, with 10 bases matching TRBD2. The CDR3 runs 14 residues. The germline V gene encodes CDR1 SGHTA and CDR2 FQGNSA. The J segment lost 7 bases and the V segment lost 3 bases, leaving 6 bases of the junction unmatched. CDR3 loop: CASSFTSGTREQYF. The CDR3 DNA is TGTGCCAGCAGCTTTACTAGCGGGACGAGGGAGCAGTACTTC.

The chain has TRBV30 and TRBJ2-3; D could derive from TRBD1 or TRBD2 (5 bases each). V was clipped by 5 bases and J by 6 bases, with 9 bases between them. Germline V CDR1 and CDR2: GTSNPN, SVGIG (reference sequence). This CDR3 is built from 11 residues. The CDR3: CAWEGSDTQYF. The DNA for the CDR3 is TGTGCCTGGGAGGGGTCCGATACGCAGTATTTT.

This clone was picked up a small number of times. The CDR3 sequence: CASSEDATDFGNTIYF. CDR3 nucleotide sequence: TGTGCCAGCAGTGAAGACGCGACAGATTTTGGAAACACCATATATTTT. The chain joins TRBV2 to TRBJ1-3, with a weak D call TRBD1 (5 bases). This CDR3 comprises 16 residues. V was clipped by 1 base and J by 3 bases, with 13 bases between them. The germline CDR1 and CDR2 sequences are SNHLY and FYNNEI.

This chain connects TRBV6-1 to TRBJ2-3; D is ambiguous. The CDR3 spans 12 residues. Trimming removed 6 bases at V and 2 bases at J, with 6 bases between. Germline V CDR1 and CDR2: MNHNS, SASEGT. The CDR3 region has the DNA TGTGCCAGCAGAGGAGACACAGATACGCAGTATTTT. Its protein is CASRGDTDTQYF.

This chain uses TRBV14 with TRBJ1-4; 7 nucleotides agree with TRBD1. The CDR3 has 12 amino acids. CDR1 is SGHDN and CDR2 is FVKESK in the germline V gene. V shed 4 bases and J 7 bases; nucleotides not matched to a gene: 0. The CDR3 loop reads CASSRQGEKLFF. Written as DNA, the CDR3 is TGTGCCAGCAGCCGACAGGGTGAAAAACTGTTTTTT.

CDR3 sequence (DNA): TGTGCCAGCAAGGGGGAGGTGGAGACCCAGTACTTC. It yields the protein CASKGEVETQYF. The chain is built from TRBV6-5 and TRBJ2-5, with D tentatively TRBD1 or TRBD2 (6 bases each). The ends were cut back, 7 bases at V and 5 bases at J, with 11 bases in the middle. The CDR3 covers 12 residues. The germline V gene has CDR1 MNHEY and CDR2 SVGAGI.